This entry lists 29 T cell receptor beta chains sequenced from one sample in a study of blood T cell repertoires in COVID-19. Only in-frame clones appear in the TCRdb table, and some are missing; sequencing was by immunoSEQ multiplex PCR. The sample yields 150,000 to 200,000 clones, 70% to 90% seen once. The specimen was peripheral blood. These receptors came from a man aged 60-69 years with acute or convalescent COVID-19.

This chain links TRBV7-3 with TRBJ1-5; D is uncertain. Germline V gene lookup returns CDR1 SGHTA and CDR2 FQGTGA. V dropped 3 bases and J dropped 0 bases, with 30 bases sitting between them. The length of the CDR3 is 22 residues. CDR3 DNA: TGTGCCAGCAGCTTCCCCATCCAGCACATCGGGGAGGGTCAAGATAGCAATCAGCCCCAGCATTTT. Translating gives CASSFPIQHIGEGQDSNQPQHF.

J is TRBJ2-3 and V is TRBV29-1, with 10 positions matching TRBD2. Germline lookup yields CDR1 SQVTM and CDR2 ANQGSEA. Losses at the gene ends were 2 bases for V and 2 bases for J; bases not matched to a gene: 7. The CDR3 length is 16 residues. The CDR3, as DNA: TGCAGCGTTGAACTATCGGGACTAGCGAACACAGATACGCAGTATTTT. As protein: CSVELSGLANTDTQYF.

The rearrangement joins TRBV3-1 (or the pseudogene TRBV3-2) to TRBJ2-3; TRBD2 aligns across 12 bases. V gave up 2 bases and J gave up 1 base; unmatched junction bases: 10. CDR1 and CDR2 from the germline V gene are LGHDT and YNNKEL (reference sequence). CDR3 length: 19 amino acids. The CDR3 sequence: CASSQSLAGGRGGTDTQYF. DNA of the CDR3: TGTGCCAGCAGCCAAAGTCTAGCGGGAGGGAGAGGGGGCACAGATACGCAGTATTTT.

The chain recombines TRBV5-4 with TRBJ2-2, with D perhaps matching TRBD2 (6 bases). This CDR3 is built from 16 residues. Germline values: CDR1 SGHNT, CDR2 YYREEE (reference sequence). The V gene lost 4 bases and the J gene lost 4 bases, with 17 bases spanning the gap. The CDR3 coding sequence is TGTGCCAGCAGCCTGGGAGCGCGGGACGGCACCGGGGAGCTGTTTTTT. Its translation is CASSLGARDGTGELFF. The full variable domain, rest sourced from reference TRBV5-4 and TRBJ2-2, is ETGVTQSPTHLIKTRGQQVTLRCSSQSGHNTVSWYQQALGQGPQFIFQYYREEENGRGNFPPRFSGLQFPNYSSELNVNALELDDSALYLCASSLGARDGTGELFFGEGSRLTVL.

The chain combines TRBV4-3 with TRBJ2-7; 8 positions agree with TRBD1. The V gene end was trimmed by 3 bases and the J gene end by 4 bases; junction bases not matched to a gene: 8. Germline V gene lookup returns CDR1 LGHNA and CDR2 YSLEER. The CDR3 spans 15 residues. DNA of the CDR3: TGCGCCAGCAGCCAGGGAGGACAGGGACGGTACGAGCAGTACTTC. Encoded protein: CASSQGGQGRYEQYF.

V is TRBV5-1 and J is TRBJ2-3, with 7 positions matching TRBD2. V shed 5 bases, J shed 1 base, and the junction held 1 base outside the gene matches. CDR3 length equals 13 residues. Germline assignment: CDR1 SGHRS and CDR2 YFSETQ. CDR3 nucleotide sequence: TGCGCCAGCAGGGGAGGGGGCACAGATACGCAGTATTTT. This encodes CASRGGGTDTQYF. The full variable domain, its missing parts supplied by reference TRBV5-1 and TRBJ2-3, is KAGVTQTPRYLIKTRGQQVTLSCSPISGHRSVSWYQQTPGQGLQFLFEYFSETQRNKGNFPGRFSGRQFSNSRSEMNVSTLELGDSALYLCASRGGGTDTQYFGPGTRLTVL.

This clone was picked up a small number of times. The CDR3 is CASRHKRELGNEQFF. The DNA of the CDR3 is TGTGCCAGCAGACACAAGCGGGAGTTGGGGAATGAGCAGTTCTTC. This chain joins TRBV7-3 and TRBJ2-1; 8 bases line up with TRBD2. Germline V gives CDR1 SGHTA, CDR2 FQGTGA. There are 15 residues in the CDR3. Trimming removed 6 bases from V and 7 bases from J; junction bases left unmatched: 11.

The genes are TRBV7-2 and TRBJ1-2; D unresolved. The germline CDR1 and CDR2 sequences are SGHTA and FQGNSA. The CDR3 is 13 residues long. The V end was cut by 3 bases, the J end by 8 bases, with 13 bases between. In DNA, the CDR3 is TGTGCCAGCAGCTTCGATGGTTGGAGCGGCTACACCTTC. Its translation is CASSFDGWSGYTF.

V is TRBV5-1 and J is TRBJ2-7, with TRBD1 identical over 9 bases. This CDR3 comprises 13 residues. V lost 5 bases, J lost 3 bases, and 3 bases stayed unmatched. Germline lookup yields CDR1 SGHRS and CDR2 YFSETQ. The CDR3 reads CASRPGQGYEQYF. CDR3 in DNA: TGCGCCAGCAGGCCGGGACAGGGCTACGAGCAGTACTTC.

This clone was counted once. V is TRBV29-1 and J is TRBJ1-1, with 9 bases aligning to TRBD1. This CDR3 has 13 amino acids. J gave up 5 bases and V 6 bases, and 7 bases lay outside the gene matches. Germline V gene lookup returns CDR1 SQVTM and CDR2 ANQGSEA. This CDR3 is CSVLQGARTEAFF. Written as DNA, the CDR3 is TGCAGCGTCCTACAGGGGGCGAGGACTGAAGCTTTCTTT. Full variable domain (outside the CDR3, taken from reference TRBV29-1 and TRBJ1-1): SAVISQKPSRDICQRGTSLTIQCQVDSQVTMMFWYRQQPGQSLTLIATANQGSEATYESGFVIDKFPISRPNLTFSTLTVSNMSPEDSSIYLCSVLQGARTEAFFGQGTRLTVV.

The chain uses TRBV3-1 (or the pseudogene TRBV3-2) and TRBJ2-7; 7 nucleotides line up with TRBD1. CDR1 is LGHDT, CDR2 YNNKEL, per germline (reference sequence). The CDR3 is 14 amino acids. Unmatched junction bases numbered 7, after V lost 2 bases and J lost 6 bases. CDR3 sequence (DNA): TGTGCCAGCAGCCAAATGACAGGGCTCGGCGAGCAGTACTTC. Translating gives CASSQMTGLGEQYF.

Here the CDR3 DNA reads TGTGCCAGCAGCTCCTCCGAGGGACAGGGAACTGGAAACACCATATATTTT. Protein: CASSSSEGQGTGNTIYF. This chain connects TRBV28 to TRBJ1-3; TRBD1 matches 9 bases. From germline, CDR1 is MDHEN and CDR2 SYDVKM. This CDR3 contains 17 residues. J lost 2 bases, V lost 6 bases, and 11 bases had no gene match.

The V gene is TRBV5-6, the J gene TRBJ2-3; 8 bases are shared with TRBD2. Trimming took 2 bases from V and 6 from J; bases not matched to a gene: 8. The CDR3 is 15 residues long. Germline loops: CDR1 SGHDT, CDR2 YYEEEE. CDR3 in amino acids: CASSFFSGTGDTQYF. The CDR3 bases are TGTGCCAGCAGCTTCTTTAGCGGGACCGGTGATACGCAGTATTTT.

This chain connects TRBV4-1 to TRBJ2-3; 11 bases match TRBD2. Germline trimming cut 2 bases from V and 0 bases from J; bases unmatched to any gene: 4. The CDR3 contains 17 residues. CDR1 and CDR2 from the germline V gene are MGHRA and YSYEKL. This CDR3 reads CASSQPLAGGSTDTQYF. CDR3 in DNA: TGCGCCAGCAGCCAACCCTTAGCGGGAGGGAGCACAGATACGCAGTATTTT.

This chain joins TRBV7-9 and TRBJ2-1; 7 positions agree with TRBD1. CDR3 length: 14 residues. Germline-derived CDR1 and CDR2 are SEHNR and FQNEAQ (reference sequence). The V segment lost 3 bases and the J segment 3 bases; nucleotides outside the gene matches: 2. Here the CDR3 DNA reads TGTGCCAGCAGCTTCCGGGACAGCTACAATGAGCAGTTCTTC. This encodes CASSFRDSYNEQFF.

V usage is TRBV6-1 and J usage is TRBJ2-5; D call uncertain. Trimming removed 2 bases from V and 1 base from J, with 11 bases in between. Germline V gene data show CDR1 as MNHNS and CDR2 as SASEGT. CDR3 length equals 15 residues. The CDR3 loop is CASSENRALQETQYF. The CDR3 DNA is TGTGCCAGCAGTGAAAATCGCGCGCTCCAAGAGACCCAGTACTTC.

This clone occurred a few times. This chain uses TRBV4-2 with TRBJ2-3, with TRBD1 matching over 8 bases. The CDR3 totals 16 residues. V was pared by 0 bases and J by 4 bases, with 6 bases of the junction left unmatched. Germline assignment: CDR1 LGHNA and CDR2 YNFKEQ. This chain's CDR3 is CASSQDRRGHSDTQYF. The CDR3 DNA follows: TGTGCCAGCAGCCAAGATCGCAGGGGGCATTCAGATACGCAGTATTTT.

V usage is TRBV12-3 or TRBV12-4 and J usage is TRBJ1-1, with D unresolved. The length of the CDR3 is 12 residues. V was shortened by 4 bases and J by 9 bases, with 12 bases between the two germline ends. In DNA, the CDR3 is TGTGCCAGCAGTTCCGCCGGCGGGAAAGCTTTCTTT. Protein: CASSSAGGKAFF.

The V call is TRBV5-1, the J call TRBJ2-1; 14 positions match TRBD2. Germline V gene lookup returns CDR1 SGHRS and CDR2 YFSETQ. The V and J ends lost 4 bases and 8 bases, in that order; junction bases with no gene match: 11. The CDR3 consists of 17 residues. CDR3 protein: CASSRGMTSGRAHEQFF. CDR3 nucleotides: TGCGCCAGCAGCCGAGGGATGACTAGCGGGAGGGCCCATGAGCAGTTCTTC.

The chain couples TRBV11-2 to TRBJ2-7; 12 nucleotides align to TRBD2. V dropped 5 bases and J dropped 7; count of bases not matched to a gene: 9. The CDR3 contains 15 residues. CDR1 and CDR2 from the germline V gene are SGHAT and FQNNGV. The CDR3 DNA sequence: TGTGCCAGCAGCCCGACTAGCGGGAGACGGGGGGAGCAGTACTTC. Translating it yields CASSPTSGRRGEQYF.

This clone has only one observation. This chain joins TRBV6-5 and TRBJ2-1; D not certain. Trimming left V 7 bases short and J 9 bases short, with 16 bases between. The CDR3 is made up of 13 amino acids. From germline, CDR1 is MNHEY and CDR2 SVGAGI. The CDR3, as DNA: TGTGCCAGCACTATTCGGGTAGCCGCTGAGCAGTTCTTC. It is translated as CASTIRVAAEQFF.

This clone appeared a few times. This chain uses TRBV6-5 with TRBJ1-1; TRBD1 agrees at 8 bases. Trimming removed 4 bases from V and 0 bases from J; junction bases left unmatched: 1. CDR3 length equals 14 residues. Germline CDR1 and CDR2: MNHEY and SVGAGI. The CDR3: CASSWTGMNTEAFF. CDR3 in DNA: TGTGCCAGCAGTTGGACAGGGATGAACACTGAAGCTTTCTTT.

CDR3 region: CASSIVGEPSYEQYF. In nucleotides, the CDR3 is TGTGCCAGTAGTATAGTAGGGGAACCATCCTACGAGCAGTACTTC. The chain is built from TRBV19 and TRBJ2-7, with D possibly being TRBD1 (5 bases). V shed 1 base and J shed 1 base, with 11 bases lying between them. CDR3 size: 15 residues. In germline, CDR1 is LNHDA, CDR2 SQIVND (reference sequence).

The chain carries TRBV4-2 and TRBJ2-2; tentatively, D is TRBD2 (5 bases). Germline values: CDR1 LGHNA, CDR2 YNFKEQ. The CDR3 extends over 16 amino acids. V gave up 0 bases and J gave up 7 bases, with 15 bases separating them. For the CDR3, the DNA is TGTGCCAGCAGCCAAGACCCGGGGTCTGCGGGCGGGGAGCTGTTTTTT. Protein product: CASSQDPGSAGGELFF.

This chain links TRBV7-8 with TRBJ2-7; D gene uncertain. Per the germline V gene, CDR1 is SGHVS and CDR2 is FQNEAQ. The CDR3 totals 15 residues. V dropped 0 bases and J dropped 1 base, with 10 bases sitting between them. CDR3 sequence (DNA): TGTGCCAGCAGCTTAGCGCCCGATACTTCCTACGAGCAGTACTTC. Its protein product is CASSLAPDTSYEQYF.

This chain connects TRBV6-2 or TRBV6-3 to TRBJ2-2; TRBD2 agrees at 10 bases. The junction had 3 bases not matched to a gene; V was cut back by 5 bases and J by 6 bases. The germline gives CDR1 MNHEY, CDR2 SVGEGT. The CDR3 is 14 residues long. CDR3 in amino acids: CASSLGLASGELFF. The CDR3 DNA reads TGTGCCAGCAGTCTGGGACTAGCGTCCGGGGAGCTGTTTTTT.

This clone occurred a few times. The rearrangement uses TRBV18 and TRBJ1-5; 8 positions match TRBD1. The V gene end was trimmed by 6 bases and the J gene end by 0 bases; junction bases not matched to a gene: 4. The CDR3 sequence is 15 residues long. Germline values: CDR1 KGHSH, CDR2 LQKENI. The CDR3 DNA reads as TGTGCCAGCTCGGATGGGACAGGTAGCAATCAGCCCCAGCATTTT. Residues: CASSDGTGSNQPQHF.

V usage is TRBV3-1 (or the pseudogene TRBV3-2) and J usage is TRBJ2-4, with D maybe TRBD2 (5 bases). CDR3 length: 16 residues. The germline V gene encodes CDR1 LGHDT and CDR2 YNNKEL (reference sequence). V lost 0 bases to trimming and J lost 1 base, with 10 bases between them. The CDR3 region is CASSQDRDGAKNIQYF. The DNA of the CDR3 is TGTGCCAGCAGCCAAGACCGGGATGGGGCCAAAAACATTCAGTACTTC.

This chain joins TRBV19 and TRBJ2-2, with 10 nucleotides matching TRBD1. The V gene's germline CDR1 is LNHDA and CDR2 SQIVND (reference sequence). V gave up 9 bases and J gave up 4 bases; unmatched junction bases: 5. This CDR3 contains 14 residues. DNA of the CDR3: TGTGCCAGCCGACAGGGGGCGGTCACCGGGGAGCTGTTTTTT. This gives the protein CASRQGAVTGELFF.